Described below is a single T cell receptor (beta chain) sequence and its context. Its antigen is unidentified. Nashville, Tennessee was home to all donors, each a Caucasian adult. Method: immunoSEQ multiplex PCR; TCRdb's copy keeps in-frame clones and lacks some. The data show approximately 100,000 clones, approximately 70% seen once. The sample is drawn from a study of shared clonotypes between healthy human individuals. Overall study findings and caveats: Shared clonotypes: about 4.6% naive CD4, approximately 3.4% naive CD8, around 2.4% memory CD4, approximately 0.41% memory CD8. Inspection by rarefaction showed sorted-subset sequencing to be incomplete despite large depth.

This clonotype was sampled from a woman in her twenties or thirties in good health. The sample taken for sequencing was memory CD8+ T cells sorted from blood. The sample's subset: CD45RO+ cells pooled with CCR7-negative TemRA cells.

The CDR3 protein is CSAERNEQFF. The CDR3 region has the DNA TGCAGTGCCGAGCGCAATGAGCAGTTCTTC. This chain connects TRBV20-1 to TRBJ2-1; D gene ambiguous. The CDR3 extends over 10 amino acids. Trimming shortened V by 6 bases and J by 6 bases, and 6 bases separated the two germline ends. The germline V gene encodes CDR1 DFQATT and CDR2 SNEGSKA (reference sequence).